This T cell receptor beta chain is from a study of blood T cell repertoires in COVID-19. Overall study context: T cells, B-cell-depleted T cells, or PBMCs supplied cDNA or gDNA.

Original processing notes: Nucleated cell counts were estimated from reference gene primer amplification. Assay: immunoSEQ multiplex PCR; the TCRdb copy retains only in-frame clones and omits some. D and trimming come from the DNA, and the V and J calls and clone size come from that table. Of fewer than 450,000 clones listed, roughly 87% are singletons. The CDR3 is 14 residues long. Trimming shortened V by 5 bases and J by 7 bases, and 16 bases separated the two germline ends. Germline CDR1 SNHLY, CDR2 FYNNEI. Ages ranged from about 18 to 90 years, with residence in around 24 US areas. Cohorts were based on clinical histories the participants reported.

The chain joins TRBV2 to TRBJ2-3; D perhaps matches TRBD2 (6 bases). This sequence originates from a woman aged 35 to 49 with acute COVID-19. Sequencing input: PBMCs or T cells enriched from blood (not recorded which). The CDR3 DNA is TGTGCCAGCAGTCTAGGACTACCCCGGAATACGCAGTATTTT. Its translation: CASSLGLPRNTQYF.